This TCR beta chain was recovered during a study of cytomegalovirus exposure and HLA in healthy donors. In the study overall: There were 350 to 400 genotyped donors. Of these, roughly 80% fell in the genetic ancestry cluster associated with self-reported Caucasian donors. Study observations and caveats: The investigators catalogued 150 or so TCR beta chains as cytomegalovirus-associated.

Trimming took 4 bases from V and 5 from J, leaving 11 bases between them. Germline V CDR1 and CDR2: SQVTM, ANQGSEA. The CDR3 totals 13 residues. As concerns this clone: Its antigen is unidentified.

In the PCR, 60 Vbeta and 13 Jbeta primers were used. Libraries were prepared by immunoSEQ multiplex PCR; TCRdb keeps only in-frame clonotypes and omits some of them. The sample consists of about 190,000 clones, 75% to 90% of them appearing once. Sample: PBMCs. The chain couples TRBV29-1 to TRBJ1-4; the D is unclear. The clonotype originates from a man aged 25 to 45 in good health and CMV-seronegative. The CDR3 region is CSVAGGTNEKLFF. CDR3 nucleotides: TGCAGCGTTGCTGGAGGAACGAATGAAAAACTGTTTTTT. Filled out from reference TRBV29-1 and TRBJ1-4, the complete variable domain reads SAVISQKPSRDICQRGTSLTIQCQVDSQVTMMFWYRQQPGQSLTLIATANQGSEATYESGFVIDKFPISRPNLTFSTLTVSNMSPEDSSIYLCSVAGGTNEKLFFGSGTQLSVL.